The rows below give T cell receptor beta chains drawn from one sample of a study of blood T cells in healthy people across ages. TCRdb redid the calling of the 5' RACE reads with MiXCR, one entry per CDR3 protein. This sample has about 1.8 million distinct CDR3 sequences, with around half found just once. Sequencing was carried out using blood. Receptors originate from a woman in her thirties or forties in good health. CDR3s include the opening cysteine and the closing phenylalanine or tryptophan. A D gene is named only where the DNA matches it firmly. Size values are once, few and many counts, or a class for expanded clones, and some rows have none.

v_call	j_call	d_call	clone_size	cdr3_aa	cdr3_nt
TRBV20-1	TRBJ1-5	.	few	CSAQADGYNQPQHF	TGCAGTGCCCAGGCCGACGGCTACAATCAGCCCCAGCATTTT
TRBV4-3	TRBJ1-6	.	few	CASSQDPGDNSPLHF	TGCGCCAGCAGCCAAGATCCAGGGGATAATTCACCCCTCCACTTT
TRBV5-1	TRBJ2-3	.	.	CASSSAQGEWADTQYF	TGCGCCAGCAGCTCCGCCCAGGGTGAGTGGGCAGATACGCAGTATTTT
TRBV11-1	TRBJ2-1	TRBD1	.	CASSLRGGSVGGSYNEQFF	TGTGCCAGCAGCTTAAGAGGGGGCTCTGTTGGTGGCTCCTACAATGAGCAGTTCTTC
TRBV5-1	TRBJ2-1	.	.	CASSLAYELSYNEQFF	TGCGCCAGCAGCTTGGCGTATGAGCTCTCCTACAATGAGCAGTTCTTC
TRBV20-1	TRBJ1-2	TRBD1	.	CSAPTGGISYYGYTF	TGCAGTGCCCCGACAGGGGGCATTTCCTACTATGGCTACACCTTC
TRBV25-1	TRBJ2-6	.	.	CASSPDLGSVSGANVLTF	TGTGCCAGCAGTCCTGACCTAGGATCCGTCTCTGGGGCCAACGTCCTGACTTTC
TRBV4-3	TRBJ2-7	TRBD1	.	CASSQDHVRGQNERYF	TGCGCCAGCAGCCAAGATCATGTGAGGGGGCAAAACGAGCGGTACTTC
TRBV29-1	TRBJ1-2	.	few	CSVDGAGYGYTF	TGCAGCGTTGATGGGGCAGGTTATGGCTACACCTTC
TRBV4-1	TRBJ2-5	TRBD1	few	CASSRGQGLRETQYF	TGCGCCAGCAGCCGGGGACAGGGGTTGAGAGAGACCCAGTACTTC
TRBV3-1	TRBJ2-5	TRBD2	.	CASSQGGRGGRQETQYF	TGTGCCAGCAGCCAAGGTGGCCGGGGCGGGAGACAAGAGACCCAGTACTTC
TRBV5-6	TRBJ2-3	.	.	CASSPPAGAYRATDTQYF	TGTGCCAGCAGCCCCCCGGCGGGGGCCTATAGGGCCACAGATACACAGTATTTT
TRBV7-2	TRBJ2-5	TRBD2	.	CASSWATGRGQETQYF	TGTGCCAGCAGCTGGGCGACGGGGCGGGGGCAAGAGACCCAGTACTTC
TRBV7-8	TRBJ2-1	.	.	CASSPVASLAYTYNEQFF	TGTGCCAGCAGCCCAGTAGCCAGCCTAGCCTATACCTACAATGAGCAGTTCTTC
TRBV4-2	TRBJ1-6	.	.	CASSQAVPPLHF	TGTGCCAGCAGCCAAGCGGTACCACCCCTCCACTTT
TRBV20-1	TRBJ2-5	TRBD2	many	CSARVSGGPGETQYF	TGCAGTGCTAGGGTTAGCGGGGGGCCGGGAGAGACCCAGTACTTC
TRBV5-1	TRBJ1-2	.	.	CASSLAGGSGCTF	TGCGCCAGCAGCTTGGCCGGGGGCAGTGGCTGCACCTTC
TRBV7-2	TRBJ2-7	.	.	CAIRWMGNPYNEQYF	TGTGCCATTCGTTGGATGGGGAACCCCTACAATGAGCAGTACTTC
TRBV20-1	TRBJ1-6	.	.	CSAFAWGLGYNSPLHF	TGCAGTGCCTTTGCTTGGGGGCTTGGGTATAATTCACCCCTCCACTTT
TRBV28	TRBJ2-7	TRBD2	.	CASKEGRALSYEQYF	TGTGCCAGCAAGGAGGGGAGGGCCTTATCCTACGAGCAGTACTTC